What follows are 20 T cell receptor beta chains derived from one specimen sequenced in a study of cytomegalovirus exposure and HLA in healthy donors. In the PCR, 60 Vbeta and 13 Jbeta primers were used. Only in-frame clones appear in the TCRdb table, and some are missing; sequencing was by immunoSEQ multiplex PCR. This sample yields about 200,000 clones, of which roughly 68% are seen a single time; 2.6% belongs to the top ten. Sequencing used PBMCs. All receptors come from a man aged 40-49 years in good health and CMV-seropositive.

J is TRBJ2-7 and V is TRBV5-6; the match to TRBD2 covers 12 bases. The CDR3 has 17 amino acids. CDR1 and CDR2 (germline): SGHDT, YYEEEE. Trimming cost V 2 bases and J 6 bases; bases outside gene matches: 12. CDR3 residues: CASSFRLAGALECEQYF. The CDR3 DNA reads TGTGCCAGCAGCTTTAGACTAGCGGGGGCCCTCGAGTGCGAGCAGTACTTC.

The chain carries TRBV10-3 and TRBJ2-1; 10 bases match TRBD1. The CDR3 consists of 15 residues. V trimming: 6 bases; J trimming: 3 bases; junction bases outside the gene matches: 5. Per the germline V gene, CDR1 is ENHRY and CDR2 is SYGVKD. The CDR3 reads CAISSRDRGYNEQFF. In DNA, the CDR3 is TGTGCCATCAGCTCCCGGGACAGGGGCTACAATGAGCAGTTCTTC.

The gene calls are TRBV7-9 and TRBJ2-4; 11 bases map to TRBD2. V lost 4 bases and J lost 6; bases outside the gene matches: 8. Germline CDR1 SEHNR, CDR2 FQNEAQ (reference sequence). The CDR3 contains 16 residues. Here the CDR3 reads CASSSDSGGALNIQYF. CDR3 nucleotides: TGTGCCAGCAGCTCCGATAGCGGGGGGGCATTAAACATTCAGTACTTC.

The chain has TRBV12-5 and TRBJ1-3; TRBD1 might be the D (5 bases). V shed 0 bases and J shed 2 bases, with 11 bases lying between them. CDR1 and CDR2 (germline): LGHNT, FRNRAP. The CDR3 is 16 residues long. As DNA, the CDR3 is TGTGCTAGTGGTTTGGTTGACGGGGGAACTGGAAACACCATATATTTT. It yields the protein CASGLVDGGTGNTIYF.

This sequence joins TRBV2 and TRBJ1-5, with 11 bases aligning to TRBD1. V lost 5 bases to trimming and J lost 6 bases; unmatched junction nucleotides: 6. The CDR3 totals 15 residues. The germline gives CDR1 SNHLY, CDR2 FYNNEI. CDR3 protein: CASSPGQGESQPQHF. As DNA, the CDR3 is TGTGCCAGCAGTCCGGGACAGGGGGAGAGTCAGCCCCAGCATTTT.

The rearrangement joins TRBV7-6 to TRBJ2-7; 8 bases map to TRBD2. After removal of 1 base from V and 7 bases from J, the junction contained 6 bases not matched to a gene. Germline V CDR1 and CDR2: SGHVS, FNYEAQ. The CDR3 contains 14 residues. The CDR3 region is CASSLEAGGREQYF. CDR3 DNA: TGTGCCAGCAGCTTAGAGGCGGGGGGCAGGGAGCAGTACTTC.

This chain links TRBV27 with TRBJ1-2; D unclear. CDR3 length equals 15 residues. Germline CDR1 MNHEY, CDR2 SMNVEV (reference sequence). The V end was cut by 7 bases, the J end by 5 bases, with 20 bases between. CDR3 amino acids: CASIHCITHGYGYTF. Written as DNA, the CDR3 is TGTGCCAGCATTCATTGTATAACACATGGTTATGGCTACACCTTC.

This clone was recorded only once. An end of the junction differs from the germline gene, which may be a read error. This sequence joins TRBV6-1 and TRBJ2-7; 8 nucleotides line up with TRBD1. CDR3 length: 14 residues. Germline-derived CDR1 and CDR2 are MNHNS and SASEGT. The CDR3 nucleotides are TGTGCCAGTAGTGATCCCGGACAGGGTGGGGTGCAGTACTTC. Translating it yields CASSDPGQGGVQYF.

This clone has a handful of counts. The chain has TRBV2 and TRBJ2-7, with TRBD2 matching 8 bases. Germline CDR1 reads SNHLY; CDR2 reads FYNNEI. The ends lost 8 bases at V and 2 bases at J; junction bases unmatched: 5. The CDR3 contains 13 residues. The CDR3 here is CASWGGGTYEQYF. The CDR3 DNA sequence: TGTGCCAGCTGGGGCGGGGGGACCTACGAGCAGTACTTC.

This clone appeared a few times. The chain has TRBV6-4 and TRBJ2-3; TRBD2 agrees at 8 bases. The CDR3 extends over 14 amino acids. J was trimmed by 6 bases and V by 4 bases; bases with no gene match: 6. Germline values: CDR1 MRHNA, CDR2 SNTAGT. CDR3 sequence (DNA): TGTGCCAGCAGTGTTAGCGGGGAATCGGATACGCAGTATTTT. As protein: CASSVSGESDTQYF.

Points on this clone: The sample has other DNA sequences that encode this CDR3 too. The chain combines TRBV6-1 with TRBJ1-5, with TRBD1 matching over 7 bases. The CDR3 totals 15 residues. CDR1 MNHNS and CDR2 SASEGT come from the germline V gene. The V and J ends lost 6 bases and 3 bases, in that order; junction bases with no gene match: 8. The CDR3 region is CASSPGTDSNQPQHF. The CDR3 coding sequence is TGTGCCAGCAGCCCGGGGACAGACTCCAATCAGCCCCAGCATTTT.

This sequence joins TRBV6-1 and TRBJ1-5, with 7 nucleotides matching TRBD1. Unmatched junction bases numbered 7, after V lost 6 bases and J lost 5 bases. Per the germline V gene, CDR1 is MNHNS and CDR2 is SASEGT. CDR3 length equals 14 residues. The CDR3: CASRAGGSYQPQHF. The CDR3 coding sequence is TGTGCCAGCAGGGCAGGGGGATCCTATCAGCCCCAGCATTTT.

The genes are TRBV6-5 and TRBJ1-2, with D possibly being TRBD1 (5 bases). The CDR3 is made up of 15 amino acids. The germline V gene encodes CDR1 MNHEY and CDR2 SVGAGI. V lost 0 bases and J lost 10, with 18 bases in between. Written as DNA, the CDR3 is TGTGCCAGCAGTTACTCGTCAGGGAACCTTCGTAACTACACCTTC. It specifies CASSYSSGNLRNYTF.

The V gene is TRBV28, the J gene TRBJ1-2; 7 nucleotides align to TRBD1. V shed 5 bases and J 5 bases; nucleotides not matched to a gene: 11. The germline CDR1 and CDR2 sequences are MDHEN and SYDVKM. The CDR3 contains 15 residues. The CDR3 region has the DNA TGTGCCAGCAGTCCCCCGTCGGGACAGAGGTATGGCTACACCTTC. Its protein product is CASSPPSGQRYGYTF.

This clone was seen a few times. The J gene is TRBJ2-2, the V gene TRBV5-6; no clear D. CDR1 and CDR2 from the germline V gene are SGHDT and YYEEEE. The CDR3 length is 14 residues. V lost 3 bases and J 6 bases, leaving 12 bases between the germline ends. CDR3 sequence reads: CASSWALSPGELFF. CDR3 sequence (DNA): TGTGCCAGCAGCTGGGCTTTGAGTCCCGGGGAGCTGTTTTTT.

The V and J genes are TRBV5-4 and TRBJ2-5; tentative D call: TRBD2 (5 bases). The CDR3 consists of 13 residues. Per the germline V gene, CDR1 is SGHNT and CDR2 is YYREEE (reference sequence). The V end was cut by 5 bases, the J end by 5 bases, with 13 bases between. The CDR3 spells CASRLRGRETQYF. CDR3 nucleotide sequence: TGTGCCAGCAGATTACGGGGTAGGGAGACCCAGTACTTC.

V is TRBV7-2 and J is TRBJ2-6, with a possible D match to TRBD2 (5 bases). CDR1 and CDR2 from the germline V gene are SGHTA and FQGNSA. This CDR3 is built from 16 residues. V shed 0 bases and J shed 1 base, with 7 bases lying between them. CDR3 nucleotides: TGTGCCAGCAGCTTAGCGGGCGGGTCTGGGGCCAACGTCCTGACTTTC. Protein product: CASSLAGGSGANVLTF. The whole variable domain, filled in from reference TRBV7-2 and TRBJ2-6, reads GAGVSQSPSNKVTEKGKDVELRCDPISGHTALYWYRQSLGQGLEFLIYFQGNSAPDKSGLPSDRFSAERTGGSVSTLTIQRTQQEDSAVYLCASSLAGGSGANVLTFGAGSRLTVL.

The chain uses TRBV15 and TRBJ2-7, with 7 bases fitting TRBD1. J lost 1 base, V lost 8 bases, and 17 bases had no gene match. The CDR3 extends over 17 amino acids. From germline, CDR1 is LNHNV and CDR2 YYDKDF (reference sequence). Here the CDR3 reads CATAPTSRQGVSYEQYF. The DNA of the CDR3 is TGTGCCACCGCTCCCACCTCTAGACAGGGTGTATCCTACGAGCAGTACTTC. The complete variable domain, with remaining parts taken from reference TRBV15 and TRBJ2-7, reads DAMVIQNPRYQVTQFGKPVTLSCSQTLNHNVMYWYQQKSSQAPKLLFHYYDKDFNNEADTPDNFQSRRPNTSFCFLDIRSPGLGDTAMYLCATAPTSRQGVSYEQYFGPGTRLTVT.

V gene TRBV29-1 combines with J gene TRBJ2-1; TRBD1 might be the D (6 bases). Germline V gives CDR1 SQVTM, CDR2 ANQGSEA. This CDR3 spans 18 amino acids. Trimming took off 4 bases at V and 2 bases at J, with 24 bases between the two ends. CDR3 in DNA: TGCAGCGTTGTGCCCTTAGGACTTACAGGGTACACCTACAATGAGCAGTTCTTC. It translates to CSVVPLGLTGYTYNEQFF.

This clone was counted only a few times. The chain combines TRBV6-5 with TRBJ1-5, with D unclear. The CDR3 is made up of 15 amino acids. Germline lookup yields CDR1 MNHEY and CDR2 SVGAGI. V dropped 6 bases and J dropped 0 bases, with 12 bases sitting between them. The CDR3 is CASSLTPNSNQPQHF. For the CDR3, the DNA is TGTGCCAGCAGCCTGACACCGAATAGCAATCAGCCCCAGCATTTT.